A selection of T cell receptor beta chains follows, all from one sample in a study of blood T cells in healthy people across ages. Each CDR3 protein is one row after TCRdb ran MiXCR on the 5' RACE reads. The table lists a few hundred thousand distinct CDR3 sequences, approximately 26% of them singletons. The data also belong to a second study, concerning T cells of mothers and their children.

Sequencing input: blood. The receptor set was obtained from a boy aged 2 to 10 in good health. Each CDR3 is given with its conserved first and last residue. The order of the fields is V gene, clone size, J gene, CDR3 protein. Some rows mark clone size as missing; the rest say once, few, many or name a class of expanded clone.

>TRBV7-2|few|TRBJ2-3
CASSNRGDSTDTQYF
>TRBV6-5|few|TRBJ2-5
CASSPGLFQETQYF
>TRBV7-9|.|TRBJ2-1
CASSSTVKF
>TRBV20-1|.|TRBJ1-1
CSAPWEDTEAFF
>TRBV20-1|.|TRBJ2-7
CSARRGASYEQYF
>TRBV20-1|.|TRBJ1-1
CSARWFGSTEAFF
>TRBV29-1|.|TRBJ2-2
CSVETGTGYTGELFF
>TRBV9|many|TRBJ1-2
CASSSPGTSHYGYTF
>TRBV7-6|.|TRBJ2-3
CASSLDPIRADTQYF
>TRBV11-3|few|TRBJ2-5
CASSSSAGLDGETQYF
>TRBV11-3|.|TRBJ2-2
CASSKGQGVGELFF
>TRBV10-3|.|TRBJ1-2
CAIKAPESDYGYTF
>TRBV6-1|.|TRBJ2-2
CASSETFLGTGELFF
>TRBV4-2|.|TRBJ2-1
CASSQDHNNEQFF
>TRBV12-3/TRBV12-4|many|TRBJ1-4
CASSRQREKLFF
>TRBV12-3/TRBV12-4|few|TRBJ1-4
CASSRKRGSAEKLFF
>TRBV7-2|few|.
CASSLASGSGETQYF
>TRBV10-3|.|TRBJ2-1
CAISGFFTDSYNEQFF
>TRBV27|.|TRBJ1-2
CASSLGPSVASRYTF
>TRBV11-2|few|TRBJ1-2
CASSPGGAEGYTF
>TRBV7-8|.|TRBJ2-7
CASSRRGTRPYEQYF
>TRBV6-5|.|TRBJ2-5
CASSYSNLLETQYF
>TRBV29-1|.|TRBJ2-1
CSFGLAGEQGNVYNEQFF
>TRBV7-2|many|TRBJ1-5
CASSLGTRNQPQHF
>TRBV14|few|TRBJ2-5
CASNAEGGRETQYF
>TRBV15|few|.
CATSRGGTVSSYEQYF
>TRBV11-2|.|TRBJ2-1
CASSLEGGAGNEQFF
>TRBV18|few|TRBJ2-7
CASDHGHGGAYEQYF
>TRBV7-2|few|TRBJ2-3
CASSLAGGLNTDTQYF
>TRBV7-2|.|TRBJ1-2
CASSNRDSNYGYTF
>TRBV9|few|TRBJ1-1
CASSVEEENTEAFF
>TRBV12-3/TRBV12-4|.|TRBJ1-2
CASRFQGAAGYTF
>TRBV3-1|few|TRBJ2-5
CASSRSAKIQETQYF